This T cell receptor (beta chain) was captured by sequencing in a study of spatial heterogeneity in lung cancer. Study information: Detected beta-chain sequences consistently exceeded alpha-chain sequences.

Time point in this sample: sample taken at primary tumor resection. Material for sequencing was whole RNA from tumor, nontumor lung or frozen PBMC, left unsorted. The table lists this clonotype with a few counts. Germline V gene lookup returns CDR1 MNHEY and CDR2 SVGAGI. The V gene end was trimmed by 6 bases and the J gene end by 5 bases; junction bases not matched to a gene: 10. This CDR3 comprises 17 residues. The presence of a unique molecular identifier marked each TCR cDNA molecule. A single record per CDR3 protein comes from TCRdb applying MiXCR to the 5' RACE reads. The sample holds several thousand distinct CDR3 sequences, roughly a sixth seen once.

The V and J genes are TRBV6-5 and TRBJ2-3, with 14 bases aligning to TRBD2. Here the sequenced sample was normal lung tissue next to the tumor, taken at surgery. The source is a male donor with early-stage non-small cell lung cancer. In DNA form, the CDR3 reads TGTGCCAGCAGAGATACCGGGACTAGCGGGAGAGGAGATACGCAGTATTTT. Protein: CASRDTGTSGRGDTQYF.